One T cell receptor beta chain is described in this entry. This sample includes further DNA sequences coding for the same CDR3. This record comes from a study of control samples from healthy donors and cancer patients. Looked up from germline, CDR1 is KGHSH and CDR2 is LQKENI. This CDR3 region has 13 residues. V was cut by 6 bases and J by 1 base, with 9 bases left in between. Profiled with immunoSEQ multiplex PCR; TCRdb holds only in-frame clones, not every one. The repertoire holds about 180,000 clones, with about 90% as singletons. The TCR sequence derives from a woman between 50 and 59 years old in good health. Source material: blood. The chain joins TRBV18 to TRBJ1-2, with D perhaps matching TRBD1 (5 bases). The CDR3 loop reads CASSPDSNYGYTF. The DNA for the CDR3 is TGTGCCAGCTCTCCCGACAGTAACTATGGCTACACCTTC.